This T cell receptor beta chain is drawn from a study of blood T cell repertoires in COVID-19. TCRdb's table, derived via immunoSEQ multiplex PCR, lists solely in-frame clones and lacks some. The table lists hundreds of thousands of clones, around 87% of them singletons. J was trimmed by 5 bases and V by 4 bases; bases with no gene match: 4. This CDR3 contains 15 residues. Germline V gives CDR1 MRHNA, CDR2 SNTAGT. The source of this sequence is a woman aged 50 to 60 who had recovered from COVID-19. The chain combines TRBV6-4 with TRBJ2-5; 13 bases fit TRBD2. Source material: peripheral blood. The CDR3 region is CASSATSGRLETQYF. In DNA, the CDR3 is TGTGCCAGCAGTGCGACTAGCGGGAGGTTGGAGACCCAGTACTTC.